A single sample is the source of the 23 T cell receptor beta chains below, sequenced in a study of blood T cell repertoires in COVID-19. Clones were read by immunoSEQ multiplex PCR, and TCRdb kept only the in-frame ones, dropping some. The sample consists of around 98,000 clones, approximately 88% of them appearing once. Specimen: peripheral blood. The source is a woman in her sixties or seventies with acute or convalescent COVID-19.

This clone was recorded only once. The chain has TRBV15 and TRBJ1-4; perhaps TRBD1 as D (6 bases). CDR1 is LNHNV and CDR2 is YYDKDF in the germline V gene (reference sequence). V was trimmed by 0 bases and J by 5 bases, leaving 10 bases between them. The length of the CDR3 is 15 residues. The CDR3 loop is CATSRDKGQNEKLFF. CDR3 bases: TGTGCCACCAGCAGAGATAAAGGACAGAATGAAAAACTGTTTTTT.

This chain links TRBV30 with TRBJ2-4, with D hard to call. Trimming left V 4 bases short and J 1 base short, with 8 bases between. The length of the CDR3 is 13 residues. Per germline, CDR1 GTSNPN and CDR2 SVGIG (reference sequence). The chain's CDR3 is CAWTVGAKNIQYF. Written as DNA, the CDR3 is TGTGCCTGGACAGTCGGGGCCAAAAACATTCAGTACTTC.

The rearrangement uses TRBV5-1 and TRBJ2-1; a weak D match, TRBD1 (5 bases). CDR3 length: 15 residues. V lost 0 bases and J 5 bases, leaving 12 bases between the germline ends. Looked up from germline, CDR1 is SGHRS and CDR2 is YFSETQ. This chain's CDR3 is CASSLDRGGNNEQFF. As DNA, the CDR3 is TGCGCCAGCAGCTTGGATAGGGGTGGCAACAATGAGCAGTTCTTC.

The V gene is TRBV9, the J gene TRBJ2-1, with TRBD2 matching 9 bases. CDR1 is SGDLS and CDR2 is YYNGEE in the germline V gene. CDR3 length equals 16 residues. V was clipped by 3 bases and J by 10 bases; unmatched bases: 14. CDR3 region: CASSEPGTSQSREQFF. CDR3 coding DNA: TGTGCCAGCAGCGAACCCGGGACTAGCCAATCTAGAGAGCAGTTCTTC.

The chain uses TRBV13 and TRBJ2-6, with TRBD2 matching over 7 bases. The length of the CDR3 is 16 residues. V shed 5 bases and J 2 bases; nucleotides not matched to a gene: 6. Germline V lookup: CDR1 PRHDT, CDR2 FYEKMQ (reference sequence). The chain's CDR3 is CASSLMGGAGANVLTF. CDR3 in DNA: TGTGCCAGCAGCCTCATGGGGGGGGCTGGGGCCAACGTCCTGACTTTC.

The chain has TRBV9 and TRBJ1-1; 8 nucleotides align to TRBD1. Germline V lookup: CDR1 SGDLS, CDR2 YYNGEE. Trimming cost V 4 bases and J 7 bases; bases outside gene matches: 12. The CDR3 runs 15 residues. The CDR3 protein is CASSTPTGEGNEAFF. CDR3 in DNA: TGTGCCAGCAGCACCCCGACAGGGGAAGGCAATGAAGCTTTCTTT.

CDR3 DNA: TGTGCCAGCAGCACAGGGCTCCGGGGCTACACCTTC. Translated: CASSTGLRGYTF. The chain recombines TRBV5-5 with TRBJ1-2; D may be TRBD1 (6 bases). The germline V gene has CDR1 SGHKS and CDR2 YYEKEE (reference sequence). The CDR3 totals 12 residues. V shed 4 bases and J shed 8 bases, with 12 bases lying between them.

The gene calls are TRBV10-3 and TRBJ1-1; TRBD1 might be the D (6 bases). Germline V gene lookup returns CDR1 ENHRY and CDR2 SYGVKD. The ends were cut back, 6 bases at V and 3 bases at J, with 14 bases in the middle. The length of the CDR3 is 14 residues. The CDR3, as DNA: TGTGCCATCAGAAACAGGGTTGGGCACACTGAAGCTTTCTTT. This translates into CAIRNRVGHTEAFF.

The chain links TRBV9 to TRBJ2-5, with TRBD1 identical over 7 bases. V shed 4 bases, J shed 5 bases, and the junction held 11 bases outside the gene matches. CDR3 length: 15 amino acids. Germline assignment: CDR1 SGDLS and CDR2 YYNGEE. The CDR3 region has the DNA TGTGCCAGCAGCTTTGCTATACAGGGGATGGAGACCCAGTACTTC. Its protein is CASSFAIQGMETQYF.

This clone has just one count. This chain links TRBV5-1 with TRBJ1-1, with D uncertain. V was pared by 7 bases and J by 0 bases, with 13 bases between. Germline loops: CDR1 SGHRS, CDR2 YFSETQ. The CDR3 spans 14 residues. The CDR3 coding sequence is TGCGCCAGCGCCAATGATGGCATGAACACTGAAGCTTTCTTT. Protein: CASANDGMNTEAFF.

The sample holds one count of this clone. This rearrangement joins TRBV13 to TRBJ2-5, with D maybe TRBD1 (8 bases). CDR1 PRHDT and CDR2 FYEKMQ come from the germline V gene (reference sequence). The length of the CDR3 is 15 residues. V shed 6 bases and J shed 1 base, with 15 bases lying between them. CDR3 DNA sequence: TGTGCCAGCAGAAACAGGGGGGGTCCCCAAGAGACCCAGTACTTC. It specifies CASRNRGGPQETQYF.

The chain couples TRBV19 to TRBJ2-7; D is unresolved. V was pared by 2 bases and J by 6 bases, with 17 bases between. Germline CDR1 reads LNHDA; CDR2 reads SQIVND (reference sequence). The length of the CDR3 is 15 residues. This CDR3 is CASSISLSTGSEQYF. The DNA of the CDR3 is TGTGCCAGTAGTATATCCCTAAGTACGGGTAGCGAGCAGTACTTC.

This chain uses TRBV20-1 with TRBJ1-5; weak D call: TRBD1 (5 bases). Trimming took 3 bases from V and 3 from J, leaving 9 bases between them. The germline CDR1 and CDR2 sequences are DFQATT and SNEGSKA (reference sequence). CDR3 length: 13 amino acids. CDR3 DNA: TGCAGTGCTAGTGGACAAGCCAATCAGCCCCAGCATTTT. This codes for CSASGQANQPQHF.

The V call is TRBV25-1, the J call TRBJ2-4; D may be TRBD1 (5 bases). The CDR3 totals 13 residues. The V and J ends lost 2 bases and 7 bases respectively, with 9 bases between them. Germline-derived CDR1 and CDR2 are MGHDK and SYGVNS. CDR3 loop: CASSEQGMNIQYF. The DNA for the CDR3 is TGTGCCAGCAGTGAACAGGGTATGAACATTCAGTACTTC.

This clone was seen once. This chain's CDR3 is CAWSAPVPGKSYEQYF. The DNA of the CDR3 is TGTGCCTGGAGTGCCCCCGTCCCAGGGAAGTCCTACGAGCAGTACTTC. The rearrangement uses TRBV30 and TRBJ2-7, with D perhaps TRBD1 (5 bases). CDR1 GTSNPN and CDR2 SVGIG come from the germline V gene (reference sequence). CDR3 length: 16 amino acids. V was shortened by 1 base and J by 1 base, with 17 bases between the two germline ends.

Turning to this clone: The junction and the germline gene differ at one end; a read error may be behind it. The chain has TRBV7-7 and TRBJ2-7; TRBD2 matches at 9 bases. The CDR3 is 15 amino acids. CDR1 is SSHAT and CDR2 is FNYEAQ in the germline V gene (reference sequence). CDR3 nucleotide sequence: TGTGCTAGCAGCTCCGGGACTAGCACGATCTACGAGCAGTACTTC. It specifies CASSSGTSTIYEQYF.

This chain uses TRBV7-2 with TRBJ2-1; a weak D match, TRBD2 (5 bases). Looked up from germline, CDR1 is SGHTA and CDR2 is FQGNSA. V lost 7 bases and J 12 bases, leaving 19 bases between the germline ends. The CDR3 has 13 amino acids. This chain's CDR3 is CASTSSYSRGQFF. CDR3 nucleotides: TGTGCCAGCACTTCGTCGTATTCCCGGGGGCAGTTCTTC.

The rearrangement links TRBV12-3 or TRBV12-4 to TRBJ2-7; D uncertain. Trimming removed 3 bases at V and 6 bases at J, with 12 bases between. This CDR3 is 13 amino acids long. The CDR3 coding sequence is TGTGCCAGCAGTTTGGAGTGGTCGGCCGAGCAGTACTTC. It specifies CASSLEWSAEQYF.

V is TRBV18 and J is TRBJ1-2; D is possibly TRBD1 (5 bases). This CDR3 region has 14 residues. CDR1 KGHSH and CDR2 LQKENI come from the germline V gene. V lost 3 bases to trimming and J lost 1 base, with 9 bases between them. The CDR3 spells CASSPRQNNYGYTF. The CDR3 coding sequence is TGTGCCAGCTCACCGAGACAGAATAACTATGGCTACACCTTC. The full variable domain, with the rest looked up from reference TRBV18 and TRBJ1-2, is NAGVMQNPRHLVRRRGQEARLRCSPMKGHSHVYWYRQLPEEGLKFMVYLQKENIIDESGMPKERFSAEFPKEGPSILRIQQVVRGDSAAYFCASSPRQNNYGYTFGSGTRLTVV.

The chain links TRBV7-2 to TRBJ2-1, with 12 bases matching TRBD2. The CDR3 spans 16 residues. The V gene's germline CDR1 is SGHTA and CDR2 FQGNSA. V dropped 5 bases and J dropped 15; count of bases not matched to a gene: 17. For the CDR3, the DNA is TGTGCCAGCAGCCCCCCGGCTGAGACTAGCGGGGGCACCCGGTTCTTC. Encoded protein: CASSPPAETSGGTRFF.

CDR3 DNA: TGTGCCAGCAGTCCCGGACTGCATAAGTACTTC. This gives the protein CASSPGLHKYF. The chain links TRBV12-3 or TRBV12-4 to TRBJ2-5; D possibly corresponds to TRBD2 (5 bases). Trimming cost V 5 bases and J 12 bases, with 13 bases left between them. This CDR3 contains 11 residues.

The chain couples TRBV9 to TRBJ2-2; TRBD2 is a possible D gene (5 bases). The CDR3 loop spans 13 amino acids. Germline CDR1 SGDLS, CDR2 YYNGEE. V was pared by 3 bases and J by 7 bases, with 10 bases between. The DNA of the CDR3 is TGTGCCAGCAGCGCCCTACGGGGCGGGGAGCTGTTTTTT. Translating it yields CASSALRGGELFF.

This clone has only a few counts. The chain couples TRBV28 to TRBJ1-5, with TRBD1 matching over 7 bases. In germline, CDR1 is MDHEN, CDR2 SYDVKM. The J segment lost 3 bases and the V segment lost 6 bases, leaving 8 bases of the junction unmatched. This CDR3 is 15 amino acids long. The CDR3 sequence: CASSQGQTYNQPQHF. The CDR3, as DNA: TGTGCCAGCAGCCAGGGACAGACTTACAATCAGCCCCAGCATTTT.